These T cell receptor beta chains were read from a single sample in a study of beta chain features in type 1 diabetes. The method was immunoSEQ multiplex PCR; TCRdb's version includes in-frame clones alone and lacks a portion of them. The table lists 300,000 to 400,000 clones, less than 15% of them singletons. The sequenced sample was naive CD4+ T cells from blood. These receptors were obtained from a woman under 30 with type 1 diabetes. The CDR3 runs from the conserved cysteine through the conserved F or W. A D gene is named only where the DNA matches it firmly. Only part of the rows carry a size: once, few, many, or a class if the clone is expanded.

>few|.|TRBJ1-5|TRBV4-1
TGCGCCAGCAGCCTGACTACCGATCAGCCCCAGCATTTT
CASSLTTDQPQHF
>.|.|TRBJ1-1|TRBV5-1
TGCGCCAGCAACCCAGGAGGGGCCGGGATTCCGAACACTGAAGCTTTCTTT
CASNPGGAGIPNTEAFF
>.|TRBD2|TRBJ2-3|TRBV11-3
TGTGCCAGCACACCGGGACTAGCGGAAGATACGCAGTATTTT
CASTPGLAEDTQYF
>few|.|TRBJ2-5|TRBV5-1
TGCGCCAGCAGCCACCCGCTAGTGGAAGAGACCCAGTACTTC
CASSHPLVEETQYF
>.|TRBD1|TRBJ2-7|TRBV28
TGTGCCAGCAGTTCCTCACCCGGGACAGGCCCCTCATCCTACGAGCAGTACTTC
CASSSSPGTGPSSYEQYF
>few|TRBD1|TRBJ1-4|TRBV25-1
TGTGCCAGCAGTGGGGACAGCGGACTCGAAAAACTGTTTTTT
CASSGDSGLEKLFF
>.|TRBD2|TRBJ2-1|TRBV7-8
TGTGCCAGCAGCTTTGGACTAGCGGGAGGTGACGATGAGCAGTTCTTC
CASSFGLAGGDDEQFF
>few|.|TRBJ1-1|TRBV7-9
TGTGCCAGCAGCTTTGGTGGGCTGGGCACTGAAGCTTTCTTT
CASSFGGLGTEAFF
>.|.|TRBJ1-1|TRBV19
TGTGCCAGTAGTATCGGCCAGGGGTCGGGCACTGAAGCTTTCTTT
CASSIGQGSGTEAFF
>.|TRBD2|TRBJ2-7|TRBV9
TGTGCCAGCAGCGTAGGATGGACTAGCGGAACCTACGAGCAGTACTTC
CASSVGWTSGTYEQYF
>many|TRBD2|TRBJ2-3|TRBV5-4
TGTGCCAGCAGCATCAAACTAGCGTCGGATACGCAGTATTTT
CASSIKLASDTQYF
>.|TRBD1|TRBJ2-2|TRBV28
TGTGCCAGCAGGACAGGGGGAACCGGGGAGCTGTTTTTT
CASRTGGTGELFF
>.|TRBD2|TRBJ2-7|TRBV28
TGTGCCAGCAGTTTAGGGGGGACTAGCGTCTCCTACGAGCAGTACTTC
CASSLGGTSVSYEQYF
>few|.|TRBJ1-2|TRBV2
TGTGCCAGCAGTCATGAGGGCTTCGGCAACTATGGCTACACCTTC
CASSHEGFGNYGYTF
>.|.|TRBJ2-7|TRBV7-2
TGTGCCAGCAGCTTAGATCGAACTAGTCTCTACGAGCAGTACTTC
CASSLDRTSLYEQYF
>.|.|TRBJ2-1|TRBV4-1
TGCGCCAGCAGCAGCCTATTAAGGAGAATCGACAATGAGCAGTTCTTC
CASSSLLRRIDNEQFF
>.|.|TRBJ2-1|TRBV7-8
TGTGCCAGCTCGGGGGGCCCCCTCTACAATGAGCAGTTCTTC
CASSGGPLYNEQFF
>.|.|TRBJ2-2|TRBV9
TGTGCCAGCAGCGTACAGGGAAGCACCGGGGAGCTGTTTTTT
CASSVQGSTGELFF
>.|TRBD1|TRBJ2-1|TRBV30
TGTGCCTGGAGGGGACAGGCCACCTACAATGAGCAGTTCTTC
CAWRGQATYNEQFF
>.|TRBD1|TRBJ2-7|TRBV28
TGTGCCAGCAGCCCCAGCAGGGGGCTTTACAGCGAGCAGTACTTC
CASSPSRGLYSEQYF
>few|TRBD1|TRBJ1-1|TRBV27
TGTGCCAGCAGTCTCACCCTTGGACAGGGTGAAGCTTTCTTT
CASSLTLGQGEAFF
>.|.|TRBJ2-3|TRBV27
TGTGCCAGCAGCCACCAGGCAGTGTTATTCACAGATACGCAGTATTTT
CASSHQAVLFTDTQYF
>.|.|TRBJ2-5|TRBV30
TGTGCCTGGAGTGTACCAGGGAGGGAGACCCAGTACTTC
CAWSVPGRETQYF
>.|.|TRBJ1-5|TRBV19
TGTGCCAGTAGTTCCCGAAGCGGGGGCAGTCAGCCCCAGCATTTT
CASSSRSGGSQPQHF
>.|TRBD1|TRBJ2-2|TRBV11-2
TGTGCCAGCAGCCCCGGACAGGCGTTCACCGGGGAGCTGTTTTTT
CASSPGQAFTGELFF
>few|TRBD2|TRBJ2-1|TRBV30
TGTGCCTGGAGTAGGGCTAGGACTAGCGGTTACAATGAGCAGTTCTTC
CAWSRARTSGYNEQFF
>few|.|TRBJ2-5|TRBV10-3
TGTGCCATCAGTCTACAGGGAAAACAAGAGACCCAGTACTTC
CAISLQGKQETQYF
>few|.|TRBJ1-5|TRBV18
TGTGCCAGCTCGTTTCAGGGAACAAATCAGCCCCAGCATTTT
CASSFQGTNQPQHF
>few|.|TRBJ2-4|TRBV19
TGTGCCAGTAGTAGGCAGGGGGGAGCCAAAAACATTCAGTACTTC
CASSRQGGAKNIQYF
>few|.|TRBJ1-2|TRBV11-2
TGTGCCAGCAGCTTAGCGCAGGGGTATTATGGCTACACCTTC
CASSLAQGYYGYTF
>.|.|TRBJ2-1|TRBV6-5
TGTGCCAGCAGCCGGCGGATGGAGCAGTTCTTC
CASSRRMEQFF
>few|TRBD2|TRBJ2-1|TRBV4-1
TGCGCCAGCAGCCGTGGACTAGCCCGGTCCGTATACAATGAGCAGTTCTTC
CASSRGLARSVYNEQFF
>few|.|TRBJ1-2|TRBV6-6
TGTGCCAGCAGTTACCCGAGGGGGGGGGATGGCTACACCTTC
CASSYPRGGDGYTF
>once|TRBD1|TRBJ1-4|TRBV25-1
TGTGCCAGCAGTGATTTTGGGACAGGGCCTGAAAAACTGTTTTTT
CASSDFGTGPEKLFF
>few|.|TRBJ2-5|TRBV6-6
TGTGCCGGAGGGGGGGGAGAGACCCAGTACTTC
CAGGGGETQYF
>.|TRBD1|TRBJ1-5|TRBV18
TGTGCCAGCTCACCGGGACAGAGATCTTTTAGCAATCAGCCCCAGCATTTT
CASSPGQRSFSNQPQHF
>.|TRBD1|TRBJ1-1|TRBV7-2
TGTGCCAGCAGCTTCAGGATCCGACAGGGCCTACGCACTGAAGCTTTCTTT
CASSFRIRQGLRTEAFF